A selection of T cell receptor delta chains follows, all from one sample in a study of human gamma delta and Vdelta1 T cells. TCRdb re-processed the PCR reads via CATT. The profile shows about 13,000 delta-chain clones, roughly 50% of them singletons. The antigens these receptors bind are not known. The source material was Vdelta1 gamma-delta T cells from blood grown in culture (DOT cells). The receptors derive from a human donor in good health. Both conserved end residues are part of each CDR3. The size field is filled for only some rows; it gives once, few, many or a size class.

abundance,v_gene,CDR3aa
few,TRDV1,CALGELSTTLLGAPPYTDKLIF
few,TRDV1,CALGAESARRGWGPLYTDKLIF
NA,TRDV1,CALGEQRPSPVGGPHKLIF
few,TRDV1,CALGELRLPTSDATGGYEGDADKLIF
few,TRDV1,CALGVSEPPSVLGGFTDKLIF
NA,TRDV1,CALGELRSTGDQPTDKLIF
NA,TRDV1,CALGVSVGDHRRADKLIF
few,TRAV38-2/DV8,CAYRSALFLLWGTSTDKLIF
few,TRDV1,CALGELVTSPPEGDNADKLIF
few,TRDV1,CALGSPLGLPTFPTGGYPDKLIF
NA,TRDV1,CALGADHYVAAGDRRLIF
NA,TRDV1,CALGDLPGSHADKLIF
few,TRDV1,CALGEPYSRGLRKKVTDKLIF
once,TRDV1,CALGEGRTGGYKLIF
once,TRDV1,CALGEPIRKVGFFSYTDKLIF
NA,TRDV1,CALGDRNTDKLIF
NA,TRDV1,CALGASFPTSAQANLGDTAYSDKLIF
NA,TRDV1,CALGDPTLFPTVLGSQTYIDKLIF
NA,TRDV1,CALGEPPLPTWGIDRTDKLIF
few,TRDV2,CACGKLNSYETWIDKLIF
NA,TRDV1,CALGTLLVAAGAYTDKLIF
NA,TRDV1,CALGSSPPSLSWGTKYTDKLIF
few,TRDV1,CALGLIPPDKLIF
NA,TRDV1,CALGEPGGGYDTDKLIF
few,TRDV1,CALGRLYSHIILGEDSSDKLIF
NA,TRDV1,CALGDGFTIPAGGYATDKLIF
NA,TRDV1,CALGERRPPGVGGGHPRYTDKLIF
few,TRDV1,CALGELESISPNSPSSGASRWNKLIF